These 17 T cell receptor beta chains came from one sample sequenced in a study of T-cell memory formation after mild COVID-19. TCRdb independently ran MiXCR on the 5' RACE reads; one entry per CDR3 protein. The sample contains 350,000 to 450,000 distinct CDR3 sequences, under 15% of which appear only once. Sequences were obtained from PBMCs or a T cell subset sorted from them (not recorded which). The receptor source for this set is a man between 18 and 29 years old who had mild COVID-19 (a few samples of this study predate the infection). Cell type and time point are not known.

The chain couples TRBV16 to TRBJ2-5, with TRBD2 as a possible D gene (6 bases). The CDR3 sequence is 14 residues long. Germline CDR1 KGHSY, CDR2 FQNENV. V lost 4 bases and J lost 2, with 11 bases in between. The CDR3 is CASSPTRGQETQYF. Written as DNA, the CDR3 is TGTGCCAGCAGCCCCACCCGGGGGCAAGAGACCCAGTACTTC.

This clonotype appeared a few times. The DNA of the CDR3 is TGCAGTGCTAGTTTTCCCAGCTCTCCGAACACTGAAGCTTTCTTT. This gives the protein CSASFPSSPNTEAFF. The V and J genes are TRBV20-1 and TRBJ1-1; D is uncertain. The CDR3 is 15 residues long. The germline gives CDR1 DFQATT, CDR2 SNEGSKA (reference sequence). V lost 3 bases and J 1 base, leaving 15 bases between the germline ends.

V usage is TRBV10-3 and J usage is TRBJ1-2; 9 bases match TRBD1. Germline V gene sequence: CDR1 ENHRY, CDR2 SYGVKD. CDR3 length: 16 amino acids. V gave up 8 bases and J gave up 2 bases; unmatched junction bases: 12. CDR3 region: CAIRYRGRRGNYGYTF. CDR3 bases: TGTGCCATCCGATACAGGGGGCGTCGGGGAAACTATGGCTACACCTTC.

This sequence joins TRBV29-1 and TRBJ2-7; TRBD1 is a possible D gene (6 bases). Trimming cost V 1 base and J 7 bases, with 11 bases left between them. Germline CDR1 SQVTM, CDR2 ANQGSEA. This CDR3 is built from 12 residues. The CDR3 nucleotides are TGCAGCGTTGAAGCAGGGGTGGGTGAGCAGTACGTC. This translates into CSVEAGVGEQYV.

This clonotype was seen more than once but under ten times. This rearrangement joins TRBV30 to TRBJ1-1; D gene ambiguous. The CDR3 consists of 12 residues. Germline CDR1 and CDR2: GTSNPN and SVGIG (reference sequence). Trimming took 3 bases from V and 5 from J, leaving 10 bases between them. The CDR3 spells CAWSELGTEAFF. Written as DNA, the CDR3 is TGTGCCTGGAGCGAGTTGGGGACTGAAGCTTTCTTT.

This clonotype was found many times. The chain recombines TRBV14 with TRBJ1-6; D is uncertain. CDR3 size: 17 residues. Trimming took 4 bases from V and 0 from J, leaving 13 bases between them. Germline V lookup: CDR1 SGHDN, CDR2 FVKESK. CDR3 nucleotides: TGTGCCAGCAGCCTCGGACGAAAGAGCTCCTATAATTCACCCCTCCACTTT. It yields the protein CASSLGRKSSYNSPLHF.

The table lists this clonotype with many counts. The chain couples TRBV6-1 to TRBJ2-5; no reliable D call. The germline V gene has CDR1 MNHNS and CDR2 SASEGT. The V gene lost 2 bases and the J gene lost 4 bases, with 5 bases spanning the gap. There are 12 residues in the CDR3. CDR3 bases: TGTGCCAGCAGTGAACTGGTAGAGACCCAGTACTTC. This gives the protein CASSELVETQYF.

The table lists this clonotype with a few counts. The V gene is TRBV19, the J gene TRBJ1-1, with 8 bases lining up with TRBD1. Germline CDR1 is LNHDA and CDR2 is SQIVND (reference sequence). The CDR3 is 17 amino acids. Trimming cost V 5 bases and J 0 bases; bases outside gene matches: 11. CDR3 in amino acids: CASSLTAGGWLNTEAFF. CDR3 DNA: TGTGCCAGTAGTTTGACTGCAGGGGGCTGGTTGAACACTGAAGCTTTCTTT.

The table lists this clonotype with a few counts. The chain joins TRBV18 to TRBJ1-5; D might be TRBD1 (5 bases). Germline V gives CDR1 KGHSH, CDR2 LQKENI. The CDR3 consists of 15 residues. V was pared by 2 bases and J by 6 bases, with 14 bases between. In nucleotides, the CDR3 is TGTGCCAGCTCACCATTCGCGGGGCTAGGTCAGCCCCAGCATTTT. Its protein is CASSPFAGLGQPQHF.

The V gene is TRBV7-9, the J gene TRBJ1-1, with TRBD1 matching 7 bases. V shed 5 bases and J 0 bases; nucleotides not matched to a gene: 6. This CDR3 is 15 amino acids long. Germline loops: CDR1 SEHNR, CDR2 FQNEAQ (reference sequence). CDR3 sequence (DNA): TGTGCCAGCAGCCAAAGACAGGGAATGAACACTGAAGCTTTCTTT. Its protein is CASSQRQGMNTEAFF.

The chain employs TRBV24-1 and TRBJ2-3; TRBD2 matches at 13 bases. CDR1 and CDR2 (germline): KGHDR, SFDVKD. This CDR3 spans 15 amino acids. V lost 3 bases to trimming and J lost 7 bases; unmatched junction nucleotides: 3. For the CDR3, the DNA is TGTGCCACCAGTGATACTAGCGGGGGGGCTAATACGCAGTATTTT. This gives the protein CATSDTSGGANTQYF.

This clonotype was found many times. The CDR3 spells CASRRGLSTEAFF. CDR3 in DNA: TGTGCCAGCAGAAGGGGGCTGAGCACTGAAGCTTTCTTT. This chain uses TRBV12-3 or TRBV12-4 with TRBJ1-1; TRBD1 matches 7 bases. V shed 6 bases, J shed 4 bases, and the junction held 5 bases outside the gene matches. This CDR3 contains 13 residues.

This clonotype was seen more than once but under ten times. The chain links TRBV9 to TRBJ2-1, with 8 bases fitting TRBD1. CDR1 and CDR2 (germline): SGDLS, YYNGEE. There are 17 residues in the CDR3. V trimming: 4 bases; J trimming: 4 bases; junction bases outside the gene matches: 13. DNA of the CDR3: TGTGCCAGCAGCCCCCGCCCGGGACAGGCTCCTTACAATGAGCAGTTCTTC. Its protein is CASSPRPGQAPYNEQFF.

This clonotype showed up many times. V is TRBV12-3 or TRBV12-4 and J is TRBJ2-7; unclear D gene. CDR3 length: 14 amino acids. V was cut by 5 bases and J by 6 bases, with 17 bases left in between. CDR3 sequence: CASSATRSPGEQYV. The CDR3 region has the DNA TGTGCCAGCAGTGCCACTCGGTCCCCGGGCGAGCAGTACGTC.

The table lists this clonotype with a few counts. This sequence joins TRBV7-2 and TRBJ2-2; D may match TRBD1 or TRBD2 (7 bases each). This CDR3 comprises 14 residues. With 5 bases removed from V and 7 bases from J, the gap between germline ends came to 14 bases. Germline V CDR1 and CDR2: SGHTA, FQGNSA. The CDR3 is CASSRPGGGGELFF. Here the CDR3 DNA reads TGTGCCAGCAGCCGACCAGGGGGGGGCGGGGAGCTGTTTTTT.

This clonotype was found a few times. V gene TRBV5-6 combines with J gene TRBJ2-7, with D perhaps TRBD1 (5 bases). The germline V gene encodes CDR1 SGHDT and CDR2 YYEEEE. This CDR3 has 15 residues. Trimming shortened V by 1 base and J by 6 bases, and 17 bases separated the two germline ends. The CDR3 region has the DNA TGTGCCAGCAGCTTGCCCCGCAGGGCAATGAGCGAGCAGTACTTC. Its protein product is CASSLPRRAMSEQYF.

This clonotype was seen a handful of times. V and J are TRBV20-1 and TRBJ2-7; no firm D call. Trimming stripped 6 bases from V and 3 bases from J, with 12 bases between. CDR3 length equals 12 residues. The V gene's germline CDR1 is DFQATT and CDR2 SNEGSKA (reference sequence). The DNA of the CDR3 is TGCAGTGCGCTACTGGCGCGCTACGAGCAGTACTTC. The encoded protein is CSALLARYEQYF.